The 25 T cell receptor beta chains below all came from one sample that was sequenced in a study of regulatory T cells in long-lasting Graves disease. Relying on iRepertoire HTBI primers and Arm-PCR of CDR3 regions, the team built TCR beta libraries. TCRdb re-called the multiplex PCR reads through MiXCR, storing one row per CDR3 protein. This table holds around 510,000 distinct CDR3 sequences, 20% found once. The time point denotes: persistent/refractory GD, antithyroid drugs over 5 years with positive TRAb. Construction of the TCR library relied on RNA isolated from PBMCs. This specimen was peripheral blood mononuclear cells (PBMCs), taken when the disease was refractory, from a patient treated with antithyroid drugs. These receptor sequences come from a female donor with Graves disease.

J is TRBJ2-2 and V is TRBV27; 7 bases are a match to TRBD1. Germline CDR1 reads MNHEY; CDR2 reads SMNVEV (reference sequence). V lost 2 bases to trimming and J lost 3 bases; unmatched junction nucleotides: 9. CDR3 length: 17 residues. The CDR3 loop is CASSLPSDRVDTGELFF. The CDR3 DNA reads as TGTGCCAGCAGTTTACCCTCCGACAGGGTGGACACCGGGGAGCTGTTTTTT.

Ten or more counts support this clonotype. The rearrangement links TRBV7-8 to TRBJ2-7; D unresolved. V lost 4 bases and J lost 2, with 12 bases in between. The germline V gene encodes CDR1 SGHVS and CDR2 FQNEAQ. This CDR3 region has 14 residues. The CDR3 region has the DNA TGTGCCAGCAGCTCCCTTTCCTCCGCCTACGAGCAGTACTTC. Protein product: CASSSLSSAYEQYF.

This chain uses TRBV2 with TRBJ2-3; 9 bases match TRBD2. After removal of 6 bases from V and 0 bases from J, the junction contained 4 bases not matched to a gene. The CDR3 is made up of 15 amino acids. The germline V gene has CDR1 SNHLY and CDR2 FYNNEI. In DNA, the CDR3 is TGTGCCAGCAGGGCGACTAGCGGAAGCACAGATACGCAGTATTTT. Its protein product is CASRATSGSTDTQYF.

Only a few counts were recorded for this clonotype. The chain couples TRBV10-3 to TRBJ1-1, with a possible D match to TRBD1 (5 bases). The CDR3 loop spans 15 amino acids. Trimming stripped 6 bases from V and 1 base from J, with 15 bases between. CDR1 is ENHRY, CDR2 SYGVKD, per germline. CDR3 coding DNA: TGTGCCATCAGACTAGACGGGACGGCGAACACTGAAGCTTTCTTT. As protein: CAIRLDGTANTEAFF.

At least ten counts were recorded for this clonotype. This chain uses TRBV24-1 with TRBJ2-2; no firm D call. The length of the CDR3 is 16 residues. Trimming removed 2 bases at V and 3 bases at J, with 12 bases between. Germline-derived CDR1 and CDR2 are KGHDR and SFDVKD. This CDR3 is CATSDSNSQYTGELFF. In DNA form, the CDR3 reads TGTGCCACCAGTGATTCGAATAGTCAGTACACCGGGGAGCTGTTTTTT.

About this clonotype: A much larger clone is a single base away; this may be a read error. The chain has TRBV6-5 and TRBJ1-1, with a tentative D call TRBD1 (5 bases). In germline, CDR1 is MNHEY, CDR2 SVGAGI. This CDR3 is 13 amino acids long. The CDR3 is CTSSYGGMSEAFF. The CDR3 nucleotides are TGTACCAGCAGTTACGGGGGAATGAGTGAAGCTTTCTTT.

In its sample, this clonotype was seen a few times. This chain joins TRBV7-6 and TRBJ2-1; D might be TRBD1 (5 bases). Per the germline V gene, CDR1 is SGHVS and CDR2 is FNYEAQ. Trimming pared 1 base from V and 0 bases from J, leaving 13 bases between. The length of the CDR3 is 17 residues. The CDR3 is CASSLGQGGYSYNEQFF. The CDR3 bases are TGTGCCAGCAGCTTAGGGCAGGGTGGATACTCCTACAATGAGCAGTTCTTC.

This clonotype occurred many times. This rearrangement joins TRBV11-2 to TRBJ2-5, with 7 bases that match TRBD1. This CDR3 spans 17 amino acids. CDR1 is SGHAT and CDR2 is FQNNGV in the germline V gene. Trimming removed 5 bases from V and 1 base from J; junction bases left unmatched: 13. The CDR3, as DNA: TGTGCCAGCAGCGGGGGTCAGTTACAGGGGAGCCAAGAGACCCAGTACTTC. It is translated as CASSGGQLQGSQETQYF.

The gene calls are TRBV7-9 and TRBJ2-7, with D hard to call. Trimming shortened V by 1 base and J by 5 bases, and 6 bases separated the two germline ends. From germline, CDR1 is SEHNR and CDR2 FQNEAQ (reference sequence). The CDR3 loop spans 12 amino acids. The CDR3 sequence is CASSLGPNEQYF. CDR3 nucleotides: TGTGCCAGCAGCTTAGGGCCCAACGAGCAGTACTTC. The variable domain in full, completed from reference TRBV7-9 and TRBJ2-7, reads DTGVSQNPRHKITKRGQNVTFRCDPISEHNRLYWYRQTLGQGPEFLTYFQNEAQLEKSRLLSDRFSAERPKGSFSTLEIQRTEQGDSAMYLCASSLGPNEQYFGPGTRLTVT.

This clonotype appeared many times. V is TRBV30 and J is TRBJ1-1; tentatively, D is TRBD1 (5 bases). Per the germline V gene, CDR1 is GTSNPN and CDR2 is SVGIG (reference sequence). Between the trimmed V and J ends, which lost 0 bases and 3 bases, there was a span of 8 bases. The CDR3 covers 13 residues. This chain's CDR3 is CAWSVRGDTEAFF. The DNA of the CDR3 is TGTGCCTGGAGTGTACGAGGGGACACTGAAGCTTTCTTT.

In this sample, this clonotype turned up many times. The chain couples TRBV12-3 or TRBV12-4 to TRBJ2-2, with a possible D match to TRBD2 (5 bases). This CDR3 is 17 amino acids long. V dropped 6 bases and J dropped 4 bases, with 21 bases sitting between them. Here the CDR3 reads CASRPSRAKARTGELFF. In DNA form, the CDR3 reads TGTGCCAGCAGGCCTTCGAGGGCAAAGGCACGCACCGGGGAGCTGTTTTTT.

The rearrangement joins TRBV6-2 or TRBV6-3 to TRBJ2-5; D is perhaps TRBD1 (5 bases). V was cut by 2 bases and J by 5 bases, with 12 bases left in between. This CDR3 has 14 residues. CDR1 and CDR2 from the germline V gene are MNHEY and SVGEGT. CDR3 bases: TGTGCCAGCAGTTACAGCCAGGGCCTGGAGACCCAGTACTTC. Translated, it gives CASSYSQGLETQYF.

This clonotype came up many times. The chain employs TRBV28 and TRBJ1-5; no clear D gene. The CDR3 has 15 amino acids. Germline V lookup: CDR1 MDHEN, CDR2 SYDVKM. V was pared by 3 bases and J by 0 bases, with 9 bases between. The CDR3 DNA sequence: TGTGCCAGCAGTTTCCTCGGTGATAGCAATCAGCCCCAGCATTTT. It specifies CASSFLGDSNQPQHF.

Concerning this clonotype itself: Possible read error: a much larger clone is one base away. The rearrangement joins TRBV6-1 to TRBJ1-1, with D possibly TRBD1 on 6 matching bases. From germline, CDR1 is MNHNS and CDR2 SASEGT. Deletions cut 4 bases from V and 0 bases from J, with 12 bases between. CDR3 length: 15 amino acids. CDR3 bases: TGTGCCAGCAGTGCGGGACAAGGGATGAACACTGAAGCTTTCTTT. It translates to CASSAGQGMNTEAFF.

The chain uses TRBV2 and TRBJ2-7; TRBD2 aligns across 15 bases. Germline CDR1 is SNHLY and CDR2 is FYNNEI. This CDR3 has 15 amino acids. V shed 6 bases, J shed 5 bases, and the junction held 5 bases outside the gene matches. This CDR3 reads CASSRTSGRVHEQYF. The DNA for the CDR3 is TGTGCCAGCAGCCGGACTAGCGGGAGGGTCCACGAGCAGTACTTC.

Of note for this clonotype: A far larger clone is off by one base, so a read error is likely. The chain has TRBV6-2 or TRBV6-3 and TRBJ2-5, with D tentatively TRBD1 or TRBD2 (5 bases each). This CDR3 is built from 12 residues. Germline assignment: CDR1 MNHEY and CDR2 SVGEGT. The CDR3 coding sequence is TGTGCCAACAGTCTGGGGGTTGAGACCCAGTACTTC. Translation gives CANSLGVETQYF.

This clonotype has a handful of counts. The chain links TRBV10-3 to TRBJ2-5; D ambiguous. CDR1 and CDR2 (germline): ENHRY, SYGVKD. V was shortened by 0 bases and J by 1 base, with 9 bases between the two germline ends. The CDR3 covers 15 residues. The CDR3 nucleotides read TGTGCCATCAGTGAGTCTGAAAACGGCCAAGAGACCCAGTACTTC. It translates to CAISESENGQETQYF.

This clonotype was recorded at least ten times. This sequence joins TRBV6-1 and TRBJ1-4, with D hard to call. The CDR3 extends over 13 amino acids. Germline-derived CDR1 and CDR2 are MNHNS and SASEGT. V was trimmed by 7 bases and J by 0 bases, leaving 6 bases between them. The CDR3 reads CASIPATNEKLFF. In nucleotides, the CDR3 is TGTGCCAGCATTCCCGCAACTAATGAAAAACTGTTTTTT.

This clonotype was observed a few times. V usage is TRBV2 and J usage is TRBJ1-5; D possibly corresponds to TRBD1 (6 bases). CDR3 size: 17 residues. V was cut by 0 bases and J by 3 bases, with 15 bases left in between. Germline CDR1 SNHLY, CDR2 FYNNEI. CDR3 amino acids: CASSEALPGVDNQPQHF. DNA of the CDR3: TGTGCCAGCAGTGAAGCGCTTCCAGGGGTGGACAATCAGCCCCAGCATTTT. Full variable domain (outside the CDR3, taken from reference TRBV2 and TRBJ1-5): EPEVTQTPSHQVTQMGQEVILRCVPISNHLYFYWYRQILGQKVEFLVSFYNNEISEKSEIFDDQFSVERPDGSNFTLKIRSTKLEDSAMYFCASSEALPGVDNQPQHFGDGTRLSIL.

V usage is TRBV7-8 and J usage is TRBJ2-3; 9 nucleotides match TRBD2. Germline CDR1 is SGHVS and CDR2 is FQNEAQ. The V segment lost 2 bases and the J segment 4 bases; nucleotides outside the gene matches: 7. CDR3 length: 16 residues. The CDR3 sequence is CASSLNSGSAPDTQYF. CDR3 DNA: TGTGCCAGCAGCTTAAATAGCGGGAGTGCCCCAGATACGCAGTATTTT.

This clonotype was seen a handful of times. The chain couples TRBV28 to TRBJ1-5, with D perhaps matching TRBD1 (6 bases). Germline CDR1 MDHEN, CDR2 SYDVKM. V was pared by 7 bases and J by 5 bases, with 18 bases between. This CDR3 has 15 residues. The CDR3: CASTLRTGLDQPQHF. CDR3 DNA: TGTGCCAGCACCCTACGAACAGGGCTTGATCAGCCCCAGCATTTT.

This clonotype was seen ten or more times. The V gene is TRBV6-5, the J gene TRBJ1-1; D remains unclear. The germline gives CDR1 MNHEY, CDR2 SVGAGI. The germline V and J ends were trimmed by 0 bases and 7 bases, with 3 bases remaining between them. The CDR3 spans 11 residues. CDR3 loop: CASSYSDEAFF. The CDR3 DNA sequence: TGTGCCAGCAGTTACTCTGATGAAGCTTTCTTT.

This clonotype was recorded a few times. The chain joins TRBV30 to TRBJ1-5; D is possibly TRBD1 (5 bases). Germline V gene lookup returns CDR1 GTSNPN and CDR2 SVGIG (reference sequence). The CDR3 spans 14 residues. Between the trimmed V and J ends, which lost 5 bases and 4 bases, there was a span of 15 bases. The CDR3 sequence is CAWRGAGRNQPQHF. Written as DNA, the CDR3 is TGTGCCTGGCGCGGGGCAGGGCGGAATCAGCCCCAGCATTTT.

This clonotype was observed at least ten times. This rearrangement joins TRBV28 to TRBJ1-2, with D maybe TRBD1 (5 bases). V was pared by 7 bases and J by 10 bases, with 16 bases between. CDR1 is MDHEN, CDR2 SYDVKM, per germline. The CDR3 length is 12 residues. The CDR3 is CASTTGTLNYTF. CDR3 DNA sequence: TGTGCCAGCACTACCGGGACGTTGAACTACACCTTC.

This clonotype was recorded at least ten times. The chain couples TRBV20-1 to TRBJ1-5; D might be TRBD1 (6 bases). The CDR3 loop spans 13 amino acids. The germline V gene has CDR1 DFQATT and CDR2 SNEGSKA (reference sequence). V was pared by 4 bases and J by 3 bases, with 10 bases between. The CDR3, as DNA: TGCAGTGCTAAAACAGGGACCAATCAGCCCCAGCATTTT. This gives the protein CSAKTGTNQPQHF.